This T cell receptor beta chain appears in the sequencing data of a study of cytomegalovirus exposure and HLA in healthy donors. On this clone: Antigen unknown.

The PCR contained 60 Vbeta and 13 Jbeta primers. Sequencing was performed with immunoSEQ multiplex PCR; in TCRdb, only in-frame clones are kept and a portion is missing. The table has 150,000 to 200,000 clones, less than 80% seen once. Overall study findings and caveats: Researchers catalogued approximately 160 TCR beta chains as cytomegalovirus-associated. Some V segments, TRBV6-2 and TRBV6-3 among them, were indistinguishable and were therefore excluded.

The CDR3 has 14 amino acids. Germline-derived CDR1 and CDR2 are MNHEY and SVGAGI. With 2 bases removed from V and 10 bases from J, the gap between germline ends came to 12 bases. The V and J genes are TRBV6-5 and TRBJ1-6, with D maybe TRBD1 (5 bases). The TCR originated in a man younger than 30 in good health and CMV-seronegative. Source material: PBMCs. CDR3 DNA: TGTGCCAGCAGTTACCCTGGCGGGGCCTCACCCCTCCACTTT. This gives the protein CASSYPGGASPLHF.